This record concerns one T cell receptor beta chain sequence. Its antigen is unidentified. Clones were sequenced by immunoSEQ multiplex PCR, and TCRdb holds only the in-frame ones, with some missing. The sample has 2 million to 2.5 million clones, 90% to 95% seen once. The study drew its donors from healthy HIV-negative adults without recent acute infections or vaccinations. This entry comes from a study of shared clonotypes between healthy human individuals. From germline, CDR1 is SGHAT and CDR2 FQNNGV. This CDR3 spans 15 amino acids. The V end lost 2 bases, the J end lost 2 bases, and 10 bases lay between the germline ends. Points from the study as a whole: A small donor pool kept down the genetic and exposure-history diversity that was represented. In this cohort, only blood was sampled, and tissue repertoires likely differ.

V is TRBV11-2 and J is TRBJ1-5, with TRBD1 as a possible D gene (5 bases). Sequenced sample: naive CD4+ T cells from PBMCs. The subset is: CD45RA+ positively selected. The source is a man younger than 30 in good health. Some clones in this sample may be carry-over from other donors' samples. CDR3 protein: CASSLTVGGNQPQHF. As DNA, the CDR3 is TGTGCCAGCAGCTTAACGGTAGGGGGCAATCAGCCCCAGCATTTT.